One and the same sample provided the 21 T cell receptor beta chains below, sequenced in a study of blood T cells in healthy people across ages. The second PCR ran about 6 to 12 cycles with a sample-barcoded 5' primer and J-beta primers. A single record per CDR3 protein comes from TCRdb applying MiXCR to the 5' RACE reads. The repertoire holds 1.5 million to 2 million distinct CDR3 sequences, under 30% seen once, with 7.7% in the top ten. Sequenced material: blood. The receptor source for this set is a woman under 40 in good health.

The sample holds one count of this clonotype. The chain has TRBV5-1 and TRBJ2-7; 8 nucleotides line up with TRBD2. The germline V gene encodes CDR1 SGHRS and CDR2 YFSETQ. The CDR3 is 15 residues long. V lost 4 bases and J lost 3; bases outside the gene matches: 9. The CDR3 here is CASSHTSGVLYEQYF. CDR3 nucleotide sequence: TGCGCCAGCAGCCACACTAGCGGAGTACTCTACGAGCAGTACTTC.

This chain links TRBV7-3 with TRBJ2-6; 9 nucleotides line up with TRBD1. Germline-derived CDR1 and CDR2 are SGHTA and FQGTGA. The CDR3 consists of 18 residues. V dropped 5 bases and J dropped 0; count of bases not matched to a gene: 8. The CDR3 DNA sequence: TGTGCCAGCAGCGTGCCGGGACAGGGCGGCTCTGGGGCCAACGTCCTGACTTTC. Its translation: CASSVPGQGGSGANVLTF.

This chain links TRBV7-9 with TRBJ2-1; tentative D call: TRBD1 (5 bases). Trimming cost V 8 bases and J 7 bases, with 12 bases left between them. CDR3 length: 12 residues. CDR1 SEHNR and CDR2 FQNEAQ come from the germline V gene (reference sequence). The chain's CDR3 is CASGWGPNEQFF. As DNA, the CDR3 is TGTGCCAGCGGGTGGGGCCCTAATGAGCAGTTCTTC. Full variable domain (remainder filled in from reference TRBV7-9 and TRBJ2-1): DTGVSQNPRHKITKRGQNVTFRCDPISEHNRLYWYRQTLGQGPEFLTYFQNEAQLEKSRLLSDRFSAERPKGSFSTLEIQRTEQGDSAMYLCASGWGPNEQFFGPGTRLTVL.

V gene TRBV5-1 combines with J gene TRBJ1-3; D ambiguous. Germline assignment: CDR1 SGHRS and CDR2 YFSETQ. V was clipped by 0 bases and J by 2 bases, with 12 bases between them. The CDR3 covers 16 residues. In DNA form, the CDR3 reads TGCGCCAGCAGCTTGGCCGGAGGAGTCACTGGAAACACCATATATTTT. As protein: CASSLAGGVTGNTIYF. The entire variable domain, with the rest obtained from reference TRBV5-1 and TRBJ1-3, is as follows: KAGVTQTPRYLIKTRGQQVTLSCSPISGHRSVSWYQQTPGQGLQFLFEYFSETQRNKGNFPGRFSGRQFSNSRSEMNVSTLELGDSALYLCASSLAGGVTGNTIYFGEGSWLTVV.

The CDR3 DNA reads as TGTGCCAGCAGCAATGTACCCCCGGTCGGAAGGACCCTTTTGGGTTCACCCCTCCACTTT. Encoded protein: CASSNVPPVGRTLLGSPLHF. The V and J genes are TRBV21-1 and TRBJ1-6. TRBV21-1 is classified as a pseudogene. The CDR3 length is 20 residues.

Turning to this clonotype: This may be a read error: a much more frequent sequence differs by one nucleotide. V and J are TRBV6-5 and TRBJ2-7; 7 nucleotides line up with TRBD2. The CDR3 loop spans 15 amino acids. From germline, CDR1 is MNHEY and CDR2 SVGAGI. CDR3 sequence: CASSLRLARSYKQYF. The DNA of the CDR3 is TGTGCCAGCAGCCTCAGACTAGCCCGCTCCTACAAGCAGTACTTC.

The genes are TRBV27 and TRBJ2-5; tentative D call: TRBD1 (7 bases). This CDR3 spans 14 amino acids. The V gene's germline CDR1 is MNHEY and CDR2 SMNVEV (reference sequence). V lost 5 bases and J 11 bases, leaving 21 bases between the germline ends. The CDR3 DNA is TGTGCCAGCAGTGCCAACAGGGGACTGGATGAGCAGTACTTC. This codes for CASSANRGLDEQYF.

This clonotype has just a few counts. The J gene is TRBJ2-3, the V gene TRBV7-2; 7 nucleotides agree with TRBD2. CDR3 length: 16 amino acids. Germline CDR1 is SGHTA and CDR2 is FQGNSA. V gave up 2 bases and J gave up 2 bases; unmatched junction bases: 7. The CDR3 nucleotides are TGTGCCAGCAGCTTATTAGGTCTAGCGGTCACAGATACGCAGTATTTT. This codes for CASSLLGLAVTDTQYF.

The sample holds many counts of this clonotype. For the CDR3, the DNA is TGTGCCAGCAGCTTCACCGCCGGGGAGACCCAGTACTTC. This sequence encodes CASSFTAGETQYF. The chain joins TRBV7-2 to TRBJ2-5; D is unclear. CDR3 length: 13 amino acids. The germline V and J ends were trimmed by 3 bases and 5 bases, with 10 bases remaining between them. The germline V gene has CDR1 SGHTA and CDR2 FQGNSA.

The chain employs TRBV3-1 and TRBJ2-1; possibly TRBD2 for D (6 bases). Trimming took off 1 base at V and 7 bases at J, with 11 bases between the two ends. This CDR3 is built from 14 residues. The germline gives CDR1 LGHDT, CDR2 YNNKEL (reference sequence). DNA for the CDR3: TGTGCCAGCAGCCAAGCAGCGGGCTCTAATGAGCAGTTCTTC. This codes for CASSQAAGSNEQFF.

A single count supports this clonotype. Given a much more abundant clone one base away, this may be a read error. The rearrangement joins TRBV20-1 to TRBJ2-7; 10 bases align to TRBD2. This CDR3 region has 13 residues. The germline gives CDR1 DFQATT, CDR2 SNEGSKA (reference sequence). CDR3 coding DNA: TGCAGTGCTCCCCCTAGCGGGAGTTACGAGCAGCACTTC. Protein product: CSAPPSGSYEQHF.

This clonotype was found a few times. V is TRBV10-3 and J is TRBJ2-7, with 7 nucleotides matching TRBD1. Losses at the gene ends were 0 bases for V and 4 bases for J; bases not matched to a gene: 3. The CDR3 spans 14 residues. Germline-derived CDR1 and CDR2 are ENHRY and SYGVKD. The CDR3 coding sequence is TGTGCCATCAGTGAGTCGACAGGGAAATACGAGCAGTACTTC. Its protein product is CAISESTGKYEQYF.

This clonotype has just a few counts. Mismatch with germline at one junction end may stem from a read error. J is TRBJ1-5 and V is TRBV28, with D unclear. Germline values: CDR1 MDHEN, CDR2 SYDVKM. This CDR3 has 15 amino acids. CDR3 amino acids: CAGSPTHGSNQPQHF. The CDR3 DNA is TGTGCCGGCAGTCCAACACACGGAAGCAATCAGCCCCAGCATTTT.

The chain couples TRBV5-1 to TRBJ2-7; D ambiguous. The V gene's germline CDR1 is SGHRS and CDR2 YFSETQ. The CDR3 has 15 residues. V shed 2 bases and J shed 2 bases, with 14 bases lying between them. Here the CDR3 DNA reads TGCGCCAGCAGCTTTGGATACGGGTCGACCTACGAGCAGTACTTC. The encoded protein is CASSFGYGSTYEQYF.

V and J are TRBV5-1 and TRBJ2-7; TRBD2 matches at 9 bases. Germline lookup yields CDR1 SGHRS and CDR2 YFSETQ. This CDR3 comprises 15 residues. Trimming at V came to 5 bases and at J to 5 bases, leaving 11 bases not matched to a gene. The CDR3 loop reads CASRLVSGRINEQYF. In DNA form, the CDR3 reads TGCGCCAGCAGACTGGTTAGCGGGAGAATCAACGAGCAGTACTTC.

The table lists this clonotype with a few counts. One junction end does not reproduce the germline sequence, and a read error may be involved. This chain connects TRBV4-3 to TRBJ2-3; D uncertain. The CDR3 has 14 amino acids. Germline V gene lookup returns CDR1 LGHNA and CDR2 YSLEER. Here the CDR3 DNA reads TGCGCCAACAGCCTTACCGAGTTGGGTGATACGCAGTATTTT. Encoded protein: CANSLTELGDTQYF.

The V call is TRBV29-1, the J call TRBJ2-3; D uncertain. The CDR3 is made up of 14 amino acids. Germline V CDR1 and CDR2: SQVTM, ANQGSEA. Deletions cut 2 bases from V and 1 base from J, with 10 bases between. CDR3 region: CSVERAGGTDTQYF. CDR3 coding DNA: TGCAGCGTTGAAAGAGCTGGAGGCACAGATACGCAGTATTTT.

This clonotype was counted only a few times. The CDR3 DNA reads TGTGCCAGCAGACGTCGGGGGAACGAGCAGTACTTC. Translating gives CASRRRGNEQYF. The rearrangement joins TRBV12-3 or TRBV12-4 to TRBJ2-7; the D gene is possibly TRBD2 (6 bases). The CDR3 has 12 residues. V was pared by 6 bases and J by 5 bases, with 11 bases between.

V gene TRBV20-1 combines with J gene TRBJ1-4; maybe TRBD1 (6 bases). The V end lost 1 base, the J end lost 8 bases, and 11 bases lay between the germline ends. Germline V lookup: CDR1 DFQATT, CDR2 SNEGSKA (reference sequence). The CDR3 is made up of 13 amino acids. The CDR3 sequence: CSARGLGGEKLFF. For the CDR3, the DNA is TGCAGTGCTAGAGGTCTTGGGGGCGAAAAACTGTTTTTT.

The rearrangement joins TRBV7-9 to TRBJ2-1, with 9 bases that match TRBD1. The length of the CDR3 is 18 residues. V was clipped by 5 bases and J by 0 bases; unmatched bases: 11. Germline V CDR1 and CDR2: SEHNR, FQNEAQ (reference sequence). CDR3 sequence: CASSRTGVGLSSYNEQFF. CDR3 sequence (DNA): TGTGCCAGCAGCCGGACAGGGGTCGGACTGAGCTCCTACAATGAGCAGTTCTTC.

This clonotype was found a few times. The V call is TRBV29-1, the J call TRBJ1-1; D gene uncertain. CDR1 is SQVTM, CDR2 ANQGSEA, per germline. There are 12 residues in the CDR3. The germline V and J ends were trimmed by 2 bases and 5 bases, with 9 bases remaining between them. The CDR3 region has the DNA TGCAGCGTTGAACGGGAAGGGACTGAAGCTTTCTTT. Amino acid sequence: CSVEREGTEAFF.